These 20 T cell receptor beta chains share one sample of origin, sequenced in a study of T cell responses to AZD1222 COVID-19 vaccine. Assay: immunoSEQ multiplex PCR; the TCRdb copy retains only in-frame clones and omits some. Of over 130,000 clones detected, 80% to 90% appear once; the ten largest clones hold approximately 3.5%. Sequenced here: peripheral blood, sampled on day 0 of AZD1222 vaccination. These receptor sequences come from an adult in good health.

The V gene is TRBV7-2, the J gene TRBJ1-2; D not resolved. Trimming shortened V by 2 bases and J by 8 bases, and 9 bases separated the two germline ends. The germline CDR1 and CDR2 sequences are SGHTA and FQGNSA. This CDR3 has 12 amino acids. The CDR3 DNA follows: TGTGCCAGCAGCTTAATCAGTTACGGCTACACCTTC. It is translated as CASSLISYGYTF.

The V call is TRBV12-3 or TRBV12-4, the J call TRBJ2-6; D gene uncertain. The CDR3 loop spans 13 amino acids. V was cut by 3 bases and J by 0 bases, with 0 bases left in between. In DNA form, the CDR3 reads TGTGCCAGCAGTTTCTCTGGGGCCAACGTCCTGACTTTC. Translated: CASSFSGANVLTF.

The chain joins TRBV11-3 to TRBJ2-2, with TRBD1 matching over 8 bases. In germline, CDR1 is SGHNT, CDR2 YENEEA. This CDR3 comprises 18 residues. The junction had 9 bases not matched to a gene; V was cut back by 2 bases and J by 1 base. CDR3 sequence (DNA): TGTGCCAGCAGCTTAATATCAGTCGGGACAGGGAACACCGGGGAGCTGTTTTTT. As protein: CASSLISVGTGNTGELFF.

The chain combines TRBV3-1 (or the pseudogene TRBV3-2) with TRBJ1-6; 8 bases line up with TRBD1. CDR1 and CDR2 (germline): LGHDT, YNNKEL (reference sequence). With V trimmed by 2 bases and J by 9 bases, 3 bases remained unmatched. This CDR3 has 14 amino acids. Written as DNA, the CDR3 is TGTGCCAGCAGCCAACGGGACAGGTCTTCACCCCTCCACTTT. The encoded protein is CASSQRDRSSPLHF.

The chain links TRBV14 to TRBJ2-5, with 7 bases matching TRBD2. Per the germline V gene, CDR1 is SGHDN and CDR2 is FVKESK. This CDR3 comprises 14 residues. V lost 3 bases to trimming and J lost 5 bases; unmatched junction nucleotides: 6. As DNA, the CDR3 is TGTGCCAGCAGCCACAGGTCCGGGAGGGAGACCCAGTACTTC. Residues: CASSHRSGRETQYF.

The V call is TRBV12-3 or TRBV12-4, the J call TRBJ1-1, with no clear D. The length of the CDR3 is 13 residues. V was pared by 3 bases and J by 7 bases, with 12 bases between. The CDR3 is CASSFEGANEAFF. CDR3 DNA sequence: TGTGCCAGCAGTTTTGAGGGTGCCAATGAAGCTTTCTTT.

V gene TRBV6-5 combines with J gene TRBJ1-1; D is possibly TRBD1 (5 bases). The CDR3 has 15 amino acids. Trimming stripped 7 bases from V and 4 bases from J, with 19 bases between. Germline-derived CDR1 and CDR2 are MNHEY and SVGAGI. The CDR3 sequence is CASTKLGGGGTEAFF. CDR3 nucleotide sequence: TGTGCCAGCACAAAATTGGGGGGAGGAGGCACTGAAGCTTTCTTT.

CDR3 residues: CASNQQVSNEKLFF. CDR3 sequence (DNA): TGTGCCAGCAACCAACAGGTTTCTAATGAAAAACTGTTTTTT. The rearrangement joins TRBV28 to TRBJ1-4, with D perhaps matching TRBD1 (5 bases). The germline gives CDR1 MDHEN, CDR2 SYDVKM. The CDR3 loop spans 14 amino acids. V lost 7 bases and J lost 3, with 12 bases in between. Complete variable domain (other parts from reference TRBV28 and TRBJ1-4): DVKVTQSSRYLVKRTGEKVFLECVQDMDHENMFWYRQDPGLGLRLIYFSYDVKMKEKGDIPEGYSVSREKKERFSLILESASTNQTSMYLCASNQQVSNEKLFFGSGTQLSVL.

This clone was found once. The rearrangement uses TRBV6-2 or TRBV6-3 and TRBJ1-5; 7 nucleotides line up with TRBD1. The CDR3 runs 16 residues. V was clipped by 2 bases and J by 3 bases; unmatched bases: 7. Germline values: CDR1 MNHEY, CDR2 SVGEGT. CDR3 sequence reads: CASSYELGQTNQPQHF. CDR3 nucleotide sequence: TGTGCCAGCAGTTACGAGTTGGGACAGACCAATCAGCCCCAGCATTTT.

The chain has TRBV30 and TRBJ2-7; no reliable D call. CDR3 size: 12 residues. Trimming stripped 3 bases from V and 6 bases from J, with 12 bases between. CDR1 and CDR2 (germline): GTSNPN, SVGIG (reference sequence). As DNA, the CDR3 is TGTGCCTGGAGCCCCGTTATGGGCGAGCAGTACTTC. It specifies CAWSPVMGEQYF.

In its sample, this clone was seen a few times. The CDR3 is CASSFNMLGDEQYF. The CDR3 nucleotides are TGTGCCAGCAGCTTTAACATGCTAGGGGACGAGCAGTACTTC. The chain employs TRBV5-6 and TRBJ2-7; D possibly corresponds to TRBD1 (5 bases). This CDR3 has 14 amino acids. Germline V lookup: CDR1 SGHDT, CDR2 YYEEEE. Trimming pared 2 bases from V and 5 bases from J, leaving 14 bases between. Full variable domain (outside the CDR3, taken from reference TRBV5-6 and TRBJ2-7): DAGVTQSPTHLIKTRGQQVTLRCSPKSGHDTVSWYQQALGQGPQFIFQYYEEEERQRGNFPDRFSGHQFPNYSSELNVNALLLGDSALYLCASSFNMLGDEQYFGPGTRLTVT.

The chain couples TRBV7-3 to TRBJ1-2, with D unclear. Trimming stripped 1 base from V and 8 bases from J, with 17 bases between. The germline CDR1 and CDR2 sequences are SGHTA and FQGTGA. The CDR3 runs 15 residues. CDR3: CASSLNGRGYEGYTF. As DNA, the CDR3 is TGTGCCAGCAGCTTAAACGGTCGGGGATATGAAGGCTACACCTTC.

The chain combines TRBV5-1 with TRBJ2-1; D remains ambiguous. The CDR3 consists of 14 residues. Trimming removed 1 base from V and 3 bases from J, with 8 bases in between. From germline, CDR1 is SGHRS and CDR2 YFSETQ. DNA of the CDR3: TGCGCCAGCAGCTTGTCTCAGAACTACAATGAGCAGTTCTTC. Its protein product is CASSLSQNYNEQFF. Looking up the rest from reference TRBV5-1 and TRBJ2-1 gives the full variable domain: KAGVTQTPRYLIKTRGQQVTLSCSPISGHRSVSWYQQTPGQGLQFLFEYFSETQRNKGNFPGRFSGRQFSNSRSEMNVSTLELGDSALYLCASSLSQNYNEQFFGPGTRLTVL.

CDR3 loop: CASSILGYEQYF. The CDR3 bases are TGTGCCAGTAGTATCCTTGGCTACGAGCAGTACTTC. The chain recombines TRBV19 with TRBJ2-7; D is undetermined. There are 12 residues in the CDR3. Trimming took 3 bases from V and 3 from J, leaving 6 bases between them. Germline V gene lookup returns CDR1 LNHDA and CDR2 SQIVND (reference sequence). Filled out from reference TRBV19 and TRBJ2-7, the complete variable domain reads DGGITQSPKYLFRKEGQNVTLSCEQNLNHDAMYWYRQDPGQGLRLIYYSQIVNDFQKGDIAEGYSVSREKKESFPLTVTSAQKNPTAFYLCASSILGYEQYFGPGTRLTVT.

There are a few counts of this clone. The genes are TRBV5-4 and TRBJ2-7, with TRBD1 as a possible D gene (5 bases). V was clipped by 4 bases and J by 4 bases, with 9 bases between them. From germline, CDR1 is SGHNT and CDR2 YYREEE (reference sequence). The CDR3 runs 12 residues. The CDR3 protein is CASSTQGYEQYF. CDR3 bases: TGTGCCAGCAGCACCCAGGGATACGAGCAGTACTTC.

The rearrangement links TRBV2 to TRBJ2-2; D is uncertain. The ends were cut back, 7 bases at V and 0 bases at J, with 12 bases in the middle. CDR3 length: 15 amino acids. Per germline, CDR1 SNHLY and CDR2 FYNNEI. The CDR3 spells CASKMDSPNTGELFF. CDR3 nucleotide sequence: TGTGCCAGCAAGATGGATAGCCCGAACACCGGGGAGCTGTTTTTT.

This chain links TRBV5-8 with TRBJ1-2, with 8 bases lining up with TRBD1. With 0 bases clipped from V and 8 bases from J, the junction kept 9 bases outside the gene matches. The CDR3 runs to 15 residues. Per germline, CDR1 SGHTS and CDR2 YDEGEE. For the CDR3, the DNA is TGTGCCAGCAGCTTGGCCCATAGGACAGGGAGAGGCTACACCTTC. Its protein is CASSLAHRTGRGYTF.

The chain joins TRBV2 to TRBJ1-5; weak D call: TRBD1 (6 bases). In germline, CDR1 is SNHLY, CDR2 FYNNEI. The CDR3 is 14 amino acids. V lost 7 bases, J lost 2 bases, and 12 bases lay in between. CDR3 in DNA: TGTGCCAGCATGGGGGACATAGGCAATCAGCCCCAGCATTTT. Translation: CASMGDIGNQPQHF.

This clone ranks as medium-sized. The chain joins TRBV10-1 to TRBJ1-6; D is unresolved. The CDR3 totals 13 residues. Germline CDR1 and CDR2: WNHNN and SYGVQD (reference sequence). The V gene lost 0 bases and the J gene lost 9 bases, with 6 bases spanning the gap. DNA for the CDR3: TGCGCCAGCAGTGAGTCGGGAGGTTCACCCCTCCACTTT. Protein: CASSESGGSPLHF.

The V call is TRBV11-2, the J call TRBJ2-4, with TRBD1 matching over 10 bases. Germline values: CDR1 SGHAT, CDR2 FQNNGV. Losses at the gene ends were 7 bases for V and 0 bases for J; bases not matched to a gene: 9. This CDR3 spans 17 amino acids. The CDR3 nucleotides read TGTGCCAGCACGTTGGGACAGGGGACGATAGCCAAAAACATTCAGTACTTC. It encodes CASTLGQGTIAKNIQYF.